The clone carrying this T cell receptor (beta chain) appeared a few times. The target antigen is unknown. Each CDR3 protein is one row after TCRdb ran MiXCR on the 5' RACE reads. The sample lists fewer than 150,000 distinct CDR3 sequences, 7.2% occurring once. The record originates from a study of T cells after yellow fever vaccination. Findings and limits, study-wide: Some clonotypes were seen in both the CD4 and the CD8 compartments. These made up a small share and likely arose from convergent recombination.

Trimming took 2 bases from V and 2 from J, leaving 9 bases between them. The CDR3 runs to 14 residues. The germline gives CDR1 KGHSH, CDR2 LQKENI. This sample comprised CD4+ T cells sorted from PBMCs, obtained approximately 47 days after the first yellow fever vaccination. This chain connects TRBV18 to TRBJ1-2, with a possible D match to TRBD1 (6 bases). The receptor's source is a man in his late teens or twenties who received the YFV17D yellow fever vaccine. DNA of the CDR3: TGTGCCAGCTCACCAAGCGGACAGAACTATGGCTACACCTTC. This gives the protein CASSPSGQNYGYTF.